This TCR beta chain was sequenced for a study of T cell responses to AZD1222 COVID-19 vaccine. Overall study findings and caveats: There were mostly white British donors and more females than males, and clonal diversity was possibly underestimated. As reported, nearly half of all spike-specific TCRs target variant regions that are unmutated. Only five or six AZD1222 recipients tested seropositive at baseline. At 160-218 and 743-854, vaccine-associated CD4 TCRs were dominant, and they spanned spike.

As concerns this clone: What it binds is not known. Germline is not matched at one junction end, which may reflect a read error. Different DNA sequences within this sample yield the same CDR3.

Germline V gene lookup returns CDR1 SGDLS and CDR2 YYNGEE. This CDR3 spans 16 amino acids. This table comes from immunoSEQ multiplex PCR, and its TCRdb copy is limited to in-frame clones, with some not included. Of about 140,000 clones detected, 92% appear once; the ten largest clones hold roughly 3.9%. The sample consisted of peripheral blood, taken 28 days after the second AZD1222 dose. This TCR came from an adult who received the AZD1222 COVID-19 vaccine. This chain connects TRBV9 to TRBJ1-2; D not certain. CDR3 sequence reads: CASSVSPGLANYGYTF. CDR3 nucleotides: TGTGCCAGCAGCGTAAGTCCGGGGTTAGCTAACTATGGCTATACCTTC.